This entry lists 25 T cell receptor beta chains sequenced from one sample in a study of early stage breast cancer tumors. Method: immunoSEQ multiplex PCR; TCRdb's copy keeps in-frame clones and lacks some. The repertoire holds about 50,000 clones, with about 80% as singletons. Sequenced material: blood. Receptors originate from a person aged 45-60 years with breast cancer.

This chain joins TRBV19 and TRBJ1-5; D remains unclear. V shed 6 bases and J shed 4 bases, with 7 bases lying between them. The CDR3 covers 12 residues. Germline assignment: CDR1 LNHDA and CDR2 SQIVND (reference sequence). The CDR3 protein is CASSGVNQPQHF. As DNA, the CDR3 is TGTGCCAGTAGCGGGGTGAATCAGCCCCAGCATTTT.

The chain is built from TRBV7-9 and TRBJ2-1; 8 nucleotides match TRBD2. The germline gives CDR1 SEHNR, CDR2 FQNEAQ (reference sequence). V lost 1 base, J lost 7 bases, and 6 bases stayed unmatched. CDR3 length: 15 amino acids. CDR3: CASSLVGTSWNEQFF. In DNA, the CDR3 is TGTGCCAGCAGCTTAGTCGGGACTAGTTGGAATGAGCAGTTCTTC. The variable domain in full, completed from reference TRBV7-9 and TRBJ2-1, reads DTGVSQNPRHKITKRGQNVTFRCDPISEHNRLYWYRQTLGQGPEFLTYFQNEAQLEKSRLLSDRFSAERPKGSFSTLEIQRTEQGDSAMYLCASSLVGTSWNEQFFGPGTRLTVL.

The chain has TRBV19 and TRBJ1-5; the match to TRBD1 covers 7 bases. Germline trimming cut 5 bases from V and 0 bases from J; bases unmatched to any gene: 10. The CDR3 is 17 residues long. Germline-derived CDR1 and CDR2 are LNHDA and SQIVND (reference sequence). CDR3 sequence: CASSPQAGGSSNQPQHF. For the CDR3, the DNA is TGTGCCAGTAGTCCCCAGGCAGGGGGAAGTAGCAATCAGCCCCAGCATTTT. Supplemented by reference TRBV19 and TRBJ1-5, the full variable domain reads DGGITQSPKYLFRKEGQNVTLSCEQNLNHDAMYWYRQDPGQGLRLIYYSQIVNDFQKGDIAEGYSVSREKKESFPLTVTSAQKNPTAFYLCASSPQAGGSSNQPQHFGDGTRLSIL.

V gene TRBV7-9 combines with J gene TRBJ1-2, with no clear D. Germline CDR1 and CDR2: SEHNR and FQNEAQ (reference sequence). V gave up 1 base and J gave up 8 bases, with 5 bases separating them. The CDR3 length is 11 residues. CDR3 sequence (DNA): TGTGCCAGCAGCTTAGTGCGGGGCTACACCTTC. Translated, it gives CASSLVRGYTF.

This clone was detected only a few times. The V and J genes are TRBV19 and TRBJ1-5, with D possibly TRBD1 on 6 matching bases. From germline, CDR1 is LNHDA and CDR2 SQIVND (reference sequence). The V end lost 4 bases, the J end lost 4 bases, and 11 bases lay between the germline ends. The CDR3 spans 14 residues. CDR3 coding DNA: TGTGCCAGTAGTAAGACAGGAAAGAATCAGCCCCAGCATTTT. Its protein product is CASSKTGKNQPQHF.

The chain recombines TRBV6-8 with TRBJ1-1; D uncertain. Looked up from germline, CDR1 is MNHGY and CDR2 is SAAAGT. Deletions cut 2 bases from V and 6 bases from J, with 13 bases between. This CDR3 spans 14 amino acids. The CDR3 sequence: CASSYKGDRAEAFF. The CDR3, as DNA: TGTGCCAGCAGTTACAAGGGCGATCGTGCTGAAGCTTTCTTT.

The V and J genes are TRBV6-4 and TRBJ2-3; unclear D gene. V was trimmed by 2 bases and J by 3 bases, leaving 6 bases between them. The CDR3 consists of 13 residues. Germline CDR1 is MRHNA and CDR2 is SNTAGT. The DNA for the CDR3 is TGTGCCAGCAGTGACAGGGAAACAGATACGCAGTATTTT. It translates to CASSDRETDTQYF.

This sequence joins TRBV30 and TRBJ2-2, with TRBD2 matching over 10 bases. CDR1 is GTSNPN and CDR2 is SVGIG in the germline V gene (reference sequence). V shed 3 bases, J shed 6 bases, and the junction held 4 bases outside the gene matches. The CDR3 has 14 amino acids. The DNA of the CDR3 is TGTGCCTGGAGGCTAGCGGGGGCGTCCGGGGAGCTGTTTTTT. It encodes CAWRLAGASGELFF.

With regard to this clone: The germline gene is not matched at one end of the junction; a read error may be the cause. The DNA for the CDR3 is TGTGCTAGCAGCCTACAGCGGATGGATGAGCAGTTCTTC. Protein: CASSLQRMDEQFF. V gene TRBV7-7 combines with J gene TRBJ2-1, with D possibly TRBD2 on 5 matching bases. The germline V gene encodes CDR1 SSHAT and CDR2 FNYEAQ (reference sequence). The CDR3 consists of 13 residues.

The CDR3 region is CASSIAGEGANVLTF. For the CDR3, the DNA is TGTGCCAGTAGTATCGCGGGGGAAGGGGCCAACGTCCTGACTTTC. The gene calls are TRBV19 and TRBJ2-6, with 7 bases aligning to TRBD2. CDR3 length: 15 residues. Unmatched junction bases numbered 3, after V lost 3 bases and J lost 4 bases. Germline V CDR1 and CDR2: LNHDA, SQIVND (reference sequence).

The V and J genes are TRBV11-3 and TRBJ2-5; D might be TRBD1 or TRBD2, each matching 5 bases. Germline V gene sequence: CDR1 SGHNT, CDR2 YENEEA. The CDR3 has 13 residues. V was shortened by 4 bases and J by 5 bases, with 11 bases between the two germline ends. The CDR3 is CASSSRGSETQYF. The CDR3 nucleotides are TGTGCCAGCAGCTCGAGGGGATCGGAGACCCAGTACTTC.

The chain carries TRBV5-4 and TRBJ1-1, with D unclear. The CDR3 totals 14 residues. The germline gives CDR1 SGHNT, CDR2 YYREEE (reference sequence). The germline V and J ends were trimmed by 5 bases and 0 bases, with 11 bases remaining between them. The CDR3 DNA reads as TGTGCCAGCAGAAGGGAAAACGTGAACACTGAAGCTTTCTTT. It specifies CASRRENVNTEAFF.

This clone was observed a single time. V gene TRBV19 combines with J gene TRBJ2-7, with a weak D call TRBD2 (5 bases). Germline V lookup: CDR1 LNHDA, CDR2 SQIVND (reference sequence). The CDR3 covers 14 residues. V lost 1 base to trimming and J lost 3 bases, with 10 bases between them. Written as DNA, the CDR3 is TGTGCCAGTAGTATAGGTCTAGCCAGCTACGAGCAGTACTTC. It is translated as CASSIGLASYEQYF.

The chain is built from TRBV1 and TRBJ2-5; no DNA check was done on the table's D call, TRBD2. TRBV1 is a listed pseudogene. The CDR3 length is 15 residues. The CDR3 sequence is CTSSPQAGGCETQYF. The CDR3 region has the DNA TGCACCAGCAGCCCACAAGCGGGGGGGTGTGAGACCCAGTACTTC.

The chain's CDR3 is CASSGTGNQPQHF. CDR3 bases: TGTGCCAGCAGTGGGACAGGCAATCAGCCCCAGCATTTT. V gene TRBV2 combines with J gene TRBJ1-5; TRBD1 might be the D (6 bases). Germline CDR1 SNHLY, CDR2 FYNNEI. The CDR3 is 13 amino acids. V shed 4 bases and J shed 2 bases, with 6 bases lying between them.

The CDR3 DNA sequence: TGTGCCAGCAGTTCCCCGATGGGCGCGGGAACTTTCTTT. It is translated as CASSSPMGAGTFF. The chain has TRBV6-5 and TRBJ1-1; no clear D. CDR3 size: 13 residues. Germline assignment: CDR1 MNHEY and CDR2 SVGAGI. Deletions cut 4 bases from V and 12 bases from J, with 18 bases between.

The gene calls are TRBV6-5 and TRBJ2-7; D unresolved. The CDR3 is 11 residues long. Looked up from germline, CDR1 is MNHEY and CDR2 is SVGAGI. Between the trimmed V and J ends, which lost 7 bases and 1 base, there was a span of 5 bases. CDR3 in DNA: TGTGCCAGCATGGCTTCCTACGAGCAGTACTTC. Its translation: CASMASYEQYF.

The rearrangement joins TRBV2 to TRBJ2-2, with D unresolved. Germline CDR1 SNHLY, CDR2 FYNNEI. The CDR3 is 16 amino acids. Deletions cut 2 bases from V and 2 bases from J, with 12 bases between. This CDR3 reads CASSERKRSNTGELFF. DNA of the CDR3: TGTGCCAGCAGTGAAAGAAAGCGATCAAACACCGGGGAGCTGTTTTTT.

The chain recombines TRBV18 with TRBJ2-5; D possibly corresponds to TRBD1 (5 bases). Trimming left V 0 bases short and J 5 bases short, with 16 bases between. The CDR3 extends over 16 amino acids. Germline CDR1 and CDR2: KGHSH and LQKENI. The chain's CDR3 is CASSPPISSGKETQYF. CDR3 nucleotide sequence: TGTGCCAGCTCACCACCTATATCCTCAGGGAAGGAGACCCAGTACTTC.

The V gene is TRBV7-9, the J gene TRBJ2-3; no definite D call. This CDR3 spans 14 amino acids. Germline CDR1 and CDR2: SEHNR and FQNEAQ (reference sequence). V was clipped by 1 base and J by 1 base, with 6 bases between them. CDR3 bases: TGTGCCAGCAGCTTAGTTGGCGGCACAGATACGCAGTATTTT. Translation gives CASSLVGGTDTQYF.

This chain joins TRBV19 and TRBJ1-2; TRBD1 might be the D (5 bases). Germline-derived CDR1 and CDR2 are LNHDA and SQIVND (reference sequence). CDR3 length equals 13 residues. Trimming took 3 bases from V and 10 from J, leaving 15 bases between them. CDR3 sequence reads: CASSIVRDSAYTF. CDR3 coding DNA: TGTGCCAGTAGTATCGTCCGCGACAGTGCCTACACCTTC.

This clone has more than one count but fewer than ten. V and J are TRBV19 and TRBJ2-5; 9 bases align to TRBD2. The length of the CDR3 is 15 residues. Per germline, CDR1 LNHDA and CDR2 SQIVND (reference sequence). V dropped 3 bases and J dropped 5; count of bases not matched to a gene: 7. The CDR3 spells CASSIGLAGSETQYF. The CDR3 bases are TGTGCCAGTAGTATCGGGCTAGCGGGGTCGGAGACCCAGTACTTC.

J is TRBJ2-3 and V is TRBV9; D call uncertain. The V and J ends lost 0 bases and 0 bases respectively, with 11 bases between them. CDR1 is SGDLS and CDR2 is YYNGEE in the germline V gene. This CDR3 is built from 16 residues. The CDR3 sequence: CASSVGRRSSTDTQYF. In nucleotides, the CDR3 is TGTGCCAGCAGCGTAGGACGGCGGTCTAGCACAGATACGCAGTATTTT.

V is TRBV30 and J is TRBJ2-7; 9 bases map to TRBD1. V shed 5 bases, J shed 6 bases, and the junction held 2 bases outside the gene matches. Per the germline V gene, CDR1 is GTSNPN and CDR2 is SVGIG (reference sequence). The CDR3 is made up of 11 amino acids. CDR3 sequence reads: CAWGTGPEQYF. As DNA, the CDR3 is TGTGCCTGGGGGACAGGGCCCGAGCAGTACTTC.

J is TRBJ2-7 and V is TRBV6-1; TRBD2 matches at 9 bases. The CDR3 has 15 residues. In germline, CDR1 is MNHNS, CDR2 SASEGT. V lost 4 bases to trimming and J lost 1 base; unmatched junction nucleotides: 5. Written as DNA, the CDR3 is TGTGCCAGCAGTGGTAGCGGGGGAGGGTCCTACGAGCAGTACTTC. Translating it yields CASSGSGGGSYEQYF.